These T cell receptor beta chains were read from a single sample in a study of blood T cell repertoires in COVID-19. Method: immunoSEQ multiplex PCR; TCRdb's copy keeps in-frame clones and lacks some. Here the sample spans approximately 280,000 clones, 70% to 90% being singletons. Source material: peripheral blood. The receptor source for this set is a woman in her seventies with acute or convalescent COVID-19. The CDR3 runs from the conserved cysteine through the conserved F or W. Each record gives: D gene, clone size, V gene, J gene, CDR3 DNA, CDR3 protein. The D gene is left open where the match is weak. Clone size is stated in some rows and not others, as once, few, many or a class when expanded.

D gene: TRBD2; clone size: once; V gene: TRBV18; J gene: TRBJ2-5; CDR3 DNA: TGTGCCAGCTCACCCATAGGAGCGGGATTAGGAGAGACCCAGTACTTC; CDR3 protein: CASSPIGAGLGETQYF
D gene: NA; clone size: NA; V gene: TRBV11-3; J gene: TRBJ2-3; CDR3 DNA: TGTGCCAGCAGCTTAGGGGAAGTGGCGGGGGCCACAGATACGCAGTATTTT; CDR3 protein: CASSLGEVAGATDTQYF
D gene: TRBD2; clone size: NA; V gene: TRBV24-1; J gene: TRBJ2-3; CDR3 DNA: TGTGCCACCAGTGACCCTACTAGCGGGGAGTCCGATACGCAGTATTTT; CDR3 protein: CATSDPTSGESDTQYF
D gene: NA; clone size: NA; V gene: TRBV7-2; J gene: TRBJ2-6; CDR3 DNA: TGTGCCAGCAGCTTTTATGGTAGGGAGGTGACTTTC; CDR3 protein: CASSFYGREVTF
D gene: NA; clone size: NA; V gene: TRBV6-2/TRBV6-3; J gene: TRBJ2-7; CDR3 DNA: TGTGCCAGCAGTTACATGGCAGGGAGGCCCTACGAGCAGTACTTC; CDR3 protein: CASSYMAGRPYEQYF
D gene: NA; clone size: few; V gene: TRBV7-2; J gene: TRBJ1-2; CDR3 DNA: TGTGCCAGCAGCTCGTCGACGGTCCCTGTGGAGGGCTACACCTTC; CDR3 protein: CASSSSTVPVEGYTF
D gene: NA; clone size: NA; V gene: TRBV3-1/TRBV3-2; J gene: TRBJ2-2; CDR3 DNA: TGTGCCAGCAGCCATCGGACCGGGGAGCTGTTTTTT; CDR3 protein: CASSHRTGELFF
D gene: NA; clone size: once; V gene: TRBV13; J gene: TRBJ2-3; CDR3 DNA: TGTGCCAGCAGCTTCCGAGGGACAAGAGATACGCAGTATTTT; CDR3 protein: CASSFRGTRDTQYF
D gene: TRBD1; clone size: NA; V gene: TRBV5-1; J gene: TRBJ2-2; CDR3 DNA: TGCGCCAGTGACAGGGGGAACACCGGGGAGCTGTTTTTT; CDR3 protein: CASDRGNTGELFF
D gene: TRBD1; clone size: NA; V gene: TRBV5-8; J gene: TRBJ1-2; CDR3 DNA: TGTGCCAGCAGCTTGCCGGACAGGTTCCTATATGGCTACACCTTC; CDR3 protein: CASSLPDRFLYGYTF
D gene: TRBD1; clone size: NA; V gene: TRBV7-2; J gene: TRBJ1-5; CDR3 DNA: TGTGCCAGCAGCGACAGGGTTGGCAATCAGCCCCAGCATTTT; CDR3 protein: CASSDRVGNQPQHF
D gene: NA; clone size: NA; V gene: TRBV6-1; J gene: TRBJ1-6; CDR3 DNA: TGTGCCAGCAGTGAAGTCAGGGTAGGGAGGTCTTCACCCCTCCACTTT; CDR3 protein: CASSEVRVGRSSPLHF
D gene: NA; clone size: NA; V gene: TRBV28; J gene: TRBJ1-1; CDR3 DNA: TGTGCATGTGGGGGGGCGATGAACACTGAAGCTTTCTTT; CDR3 protein: CACGGAMNTEAFF
D gene: NA; clone size: NA; V gene: TRBV7-8; J gene: TRBJ2-5; CDR3 DNA: TGTGCCAGCAGCTTACCCGGCCCTACCAGAGCGGAGACCCAGTACTTC; CDR3 protein: CASSLPGPTRAETQYF
D gene: NA; clone size: NA; V gene: TRBV3-1/TRBV3-2; J gene: TRBJ2-2; CDR3 DNA: TGTGCCAGCAGCCGAGGGCCCGGGGAGCTGTTTTTT; CDR3 protein: CASSRGPGELFF
D gene: NA; clone size: NA; V gene: TRBV12-1; J gene: TRBJ1-4; CDR3 DNA: TGTGCCAGCAGCTTTGATTGGAGAGGATGGAATGAAAAACTGTTTTTT; CDR3 protein: CASSFDWRGWNEKLFF